This is a list of T cell receptor beta chains from one sample in a study of cytomegalovirus exposure and HLA in healthy donors. Profiled with immunoSEQ multiplex PCR; TCRdb holds only in-frame clones, not every one. Here the sample spans 150,000 or so clones, around 80% being singletons. Sequenced: PBMCs. These receptors were taken from a woman in her fifties or sixties in good health and CMV-seropositive. The CDR3 runs from the conserved cysteine through the conserved F or W. The D gene is left open where the match is weak. Some rows have no size entry. The others give once, few or many, or a class for an expanded clone.

clone size: -
V gene: TRBV5-5
D gene: TRBD1
J gene: TRBJ1-5
CDR3 protein: CVSSLAPGQRFRGPQHF
CDR3 DNA: TGTGTCAGCAGCTTAGCACCGGGACAGCGATTCCGAGGGCCCCAGCATTTT

clone size: -
V gene: TRBV5-4
D gene: -
J gene: TRBJ1-3
CDR3 protein: CASSLRNAGEEVAGNTIYF
CDR3 DNA: TGTGCCAGCAGCCTCCGCAATGCCGGGGAGGAAGTCGCTGGAAACACCATATATTTT

clone size: few
V gene: TRBV20-1
D gene: -
J gene: TRBJ2-7
CDR3 protein: CSASIGGEQYF
CDR3 DNA: TGCAGTGCTAGCATAGGGGGAGAGCAGTACTTC

clone size: -
V gene: TRBV6-5
D gene: -
J gene: TRBJ2-6
CDR3 protein: CASSSSYSSGANVLTF
CDR3 DNA: TGTGCCAGCAGTTCTTCCTACTCGTCTGGGGCCAACGTCCTGACTTTC

clone size: -
V gene: TRBV6-4
D gene: -
J gene: TRBJ2-7
CDR3 protein: CASSDEEGSEQYF
CDR3 DNA: TGTGCCAGCAGTGACGAGGAGGGTAGCGAGCAGTACTTC

clone size: -
V gene: TRBV7-9
D gene: -
J gene: TRBJ2-7
CDR3 protein: CSSSASGGVSYEQYF
CDR3 DNA: TGTTCCAGCAGCGCCTCGGGCGGGGTCTCCTACGAGCAGTACTTC

clone size: few
V gene: TRBV20-1
D gene: -
J gene: TRBJ1-2
CDR3 protein: CSAETRSGYTF
CDR3 DNA: TGCAGTGCTGAAACTAGATCTGGCTACACCTTC

clone size: -
V gene: TRBV19
D gene: -
J gene: TRBJ1-1
CDR3 protein: CASSIDRGKTEAFF
CDR3 DNA: TGTGCCAGTAGTATTGACCGGGGAAAAACTGAAGCTTTCTTT

clone size: -
V gene: TRBV7-2
D gene: -
J gene: TRBJ2-2
CDR3 protein: CASSSNQAGLFF
CDR3 DNA: TGTGCCAGCAGCTCGAACCAGGCTGGGCTGTTTTTT

clone size: once
V gene: TRBV27
D gene: -
J gene: TRBJ1-1
CDR3 protein: CASSLSSQGYAEAFF
CDR3 DNA: TGTGCCAGCAGTTTATCGAGTCAGGGGTACGCTGAAGCTTTCTTT

clone size: -
V gene: TRBV15
D gene: TRBD1
J gene: TRBJ2-7
CDR3 protein: CATSSGQGIYEQYF
CDR3 DNA: TGTGCCACCAGCAGTGGACAGGGAATCTACGAGCAGTACTTC

clone size: few
V gene: TRBV29-1
D gene: TRBD1
J gene: TRBJ2-1
CDR3 protein: CSDRQGSSYNEQFF
CDR3 DNA: TGCAGCGATAGACAGGGCAGCTCCTACAATGAGCAGTTCTTC

clone size: -
V gene: TRBV7-2
D gene: TRBD2
J gene: TRBJ2-3
CDR3 protein: CAGARDYATDTQYF
CDR3 DNA: TGTGCCGGAGCCCGGGACTACGCCACAGATACGCAGTATTTT

clone size: -
V gene: TRBV7-2
D gene: TRBD2
J gene: TRBJ2-5
CDR3 protein: CASSLDALAGGPGETQYF
CDR3 DNA: TGTGCCAGCAGCTTAGATGCGTTAGCGGGAGGGCCGGGAGAGACCCAGTACTTC